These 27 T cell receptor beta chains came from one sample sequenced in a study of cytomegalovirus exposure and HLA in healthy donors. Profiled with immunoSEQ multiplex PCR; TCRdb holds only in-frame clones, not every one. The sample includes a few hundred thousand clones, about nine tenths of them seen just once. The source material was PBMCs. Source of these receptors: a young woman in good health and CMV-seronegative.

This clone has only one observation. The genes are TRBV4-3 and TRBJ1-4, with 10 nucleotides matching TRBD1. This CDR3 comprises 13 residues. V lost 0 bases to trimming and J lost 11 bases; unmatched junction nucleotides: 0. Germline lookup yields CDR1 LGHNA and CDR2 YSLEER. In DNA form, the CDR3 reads TGCGCCAGCAGCCAAGAGGACAGGGGGAAACTGTTTTTT. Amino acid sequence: CASSQEDRGKLFF.

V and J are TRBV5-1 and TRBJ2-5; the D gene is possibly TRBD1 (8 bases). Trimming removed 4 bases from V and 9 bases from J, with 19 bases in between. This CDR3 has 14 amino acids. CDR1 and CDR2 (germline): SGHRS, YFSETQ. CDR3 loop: CASSRGLADRAQYF. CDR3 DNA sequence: TGCGCCAGCAGCAGGGGGCTAGCGGACAGGGCCCAGTACTTC.

This CDR3 is CASSIAGVDEQFF. The CDR3 region has the DNA TGTGCCAGTAGTATAGCGGGAGTTGATGAGCAGTTCTTC. This chain uses TRBV19 with TRBJ2-1, with D perhaps matching TRBD2 (6 bases). Germline-derived CDR1 and CDR2 are LNHDA and SQIVND (reference sequence). Trimming stripped 1 base from V and 8 bases from J, with 9 bases between. The CDR3 runs to 13 residues.

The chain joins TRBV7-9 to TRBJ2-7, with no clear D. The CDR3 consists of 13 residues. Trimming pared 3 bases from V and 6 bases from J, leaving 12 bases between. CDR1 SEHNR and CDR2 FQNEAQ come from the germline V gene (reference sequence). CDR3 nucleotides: TGTGCCAGCAGCTTCGGGTTTCCACGCGAGCAGTACTTC. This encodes CASSFGFPREQYF.

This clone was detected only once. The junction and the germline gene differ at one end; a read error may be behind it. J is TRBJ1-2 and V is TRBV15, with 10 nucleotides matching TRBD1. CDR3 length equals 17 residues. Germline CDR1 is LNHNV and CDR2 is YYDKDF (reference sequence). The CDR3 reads CTTSRDRGTGVLYGYTF. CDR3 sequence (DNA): TGTACCACCAGCAGAGATCGTGGGACAGGGGTCCTATATGGCTACACCTTC.

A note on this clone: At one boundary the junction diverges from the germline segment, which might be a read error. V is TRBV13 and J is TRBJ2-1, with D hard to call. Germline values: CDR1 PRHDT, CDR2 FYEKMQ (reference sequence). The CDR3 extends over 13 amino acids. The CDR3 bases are TGTGCCAGCAGCTTCGTTGCCTACGATGAGCAGTTCTTC. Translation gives CASSFVAYDEQFF.

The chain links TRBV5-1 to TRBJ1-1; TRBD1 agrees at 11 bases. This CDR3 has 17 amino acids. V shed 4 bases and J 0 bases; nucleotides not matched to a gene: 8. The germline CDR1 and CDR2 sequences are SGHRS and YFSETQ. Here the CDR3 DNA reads TGCGCCAGCAGCCCTGGGACAGGGGGACACTTGAACACTGAAGCTTTCTTT. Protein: CASSPGTGGHLNTEAFF.

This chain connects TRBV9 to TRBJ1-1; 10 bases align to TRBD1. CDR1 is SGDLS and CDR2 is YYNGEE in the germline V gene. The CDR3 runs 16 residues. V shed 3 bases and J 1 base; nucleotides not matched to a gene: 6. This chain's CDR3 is CASSAAGTGANTEAFF. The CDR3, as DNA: TGTGCCAGCAGCGCCGCCGGGACAGGGGCGAACACTGAAGCTTTCTTT.

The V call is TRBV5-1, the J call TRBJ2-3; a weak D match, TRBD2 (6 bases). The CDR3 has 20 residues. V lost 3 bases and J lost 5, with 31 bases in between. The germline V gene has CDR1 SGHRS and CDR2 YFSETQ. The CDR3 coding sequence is TGCGCCAGCAGCTCCCAAGGCTCGGCGGGAAAGGCTTTGGGAGAAGATACGCAGTATTTT. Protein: CASSSQGSAGKALGEDTQYF. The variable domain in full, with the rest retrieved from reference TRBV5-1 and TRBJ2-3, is KAGVTQTPRYLIKTRGQQVTLSCSPISGHRSVSWYQQTPGQGLQFLFEYFSETQRNKGNFPGRFSGRQFSNSRSEMNVSTLELGDSALYLCASSSQGSAGKALGEDTQYFGPGTRLTVL.

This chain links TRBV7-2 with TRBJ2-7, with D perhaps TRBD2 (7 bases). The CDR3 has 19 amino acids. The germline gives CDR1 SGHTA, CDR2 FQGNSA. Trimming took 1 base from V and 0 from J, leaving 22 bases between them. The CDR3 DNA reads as TGTGCCAGCAGCTTAGAGGGGGGGTCGGCGGGAGTCTACTCCTACGAGCAGTACTTC. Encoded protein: CASSLEGGSAGVYSYEQYF.

The CDR3 region is CASSTGLHNEKLFF. DNA for the CDR3: TGTGCCAGCAGCACCGGGTTACATAATGAAAAACTGTTTTTT. The V call is TRBV7-2, the J call TRBJ1-4; D remains ambiguous. Trimming removed 5 bases from V and 4 bases from J, with 11 bases in between. Germline CDR1 SGHTA, CDR2 FQGNSA. This CDR3 contains 14 residues.

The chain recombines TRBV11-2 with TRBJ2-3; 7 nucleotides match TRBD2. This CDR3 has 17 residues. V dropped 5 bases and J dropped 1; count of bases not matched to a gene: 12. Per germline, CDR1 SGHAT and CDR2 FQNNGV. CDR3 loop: CASSPFREGGRTDTQYF. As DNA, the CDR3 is TGTGCCAGCAGCCCCTTTAGGGAGGGTGGCCGCACAGATACGCAGTATTTT.

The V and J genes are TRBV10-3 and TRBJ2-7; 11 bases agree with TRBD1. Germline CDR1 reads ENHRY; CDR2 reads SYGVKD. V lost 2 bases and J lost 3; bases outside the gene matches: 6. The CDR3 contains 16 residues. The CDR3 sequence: CAISEPGGTGGYEQYF. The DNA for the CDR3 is TGTGCCATCAGTGAGCCTGGCGGGACAGGGGGCTACGAGCAGTACTTC.

The CDR3 region has the DNA TGTGCCAGCTCCCCGACAGGAGCCTATGGCTACACCTTC. Translation: CASSPTGAYGYTF. The chain has TRBV27 and TRBJ1-2; D is perhaps TRBD1 (6 bases). This CDR3 contains 13 residues. CDR1 and CDR2 (germline): MNHEY, SMNVEV (reference sequence). Trimming removed 8 bases from V and 4 bases from J, with 14 bases in between.

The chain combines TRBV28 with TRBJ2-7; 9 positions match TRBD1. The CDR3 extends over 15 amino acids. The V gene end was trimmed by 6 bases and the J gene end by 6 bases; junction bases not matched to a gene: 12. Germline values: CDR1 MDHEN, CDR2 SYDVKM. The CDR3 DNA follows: TGTGCCAGCAGGCCGCTCCCGGGACAGGGATCCGAGCAGTACTTC. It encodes CASRPLPGQGSEQYF.

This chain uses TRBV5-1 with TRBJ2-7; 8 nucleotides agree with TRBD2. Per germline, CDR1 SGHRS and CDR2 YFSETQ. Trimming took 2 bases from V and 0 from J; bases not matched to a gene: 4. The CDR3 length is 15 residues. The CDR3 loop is CASSFQGTSSYEQYF. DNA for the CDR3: TGCGCCAGCAGCTTTCAGGGGACTAGCTCCTACGAGCAGTACTTC.

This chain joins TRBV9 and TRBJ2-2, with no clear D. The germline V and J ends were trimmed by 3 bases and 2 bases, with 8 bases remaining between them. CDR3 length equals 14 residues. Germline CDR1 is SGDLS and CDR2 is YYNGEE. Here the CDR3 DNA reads TGTGCCAGCAGCGCCTGGAGTAACACCGGGGAGCTGTTTTTT. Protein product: CASSAWSNTGELFF. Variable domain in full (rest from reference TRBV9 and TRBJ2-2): DSGVTQTPKHLITATGQRVTLRCSPRSGDLSVYWYQQSLDQGLQFLIQYYNGEERAKGNILERFSAQQFPDLHSELNLSSLELGDSALYFCASSAWSNTGELFFGEGSRLTVL.

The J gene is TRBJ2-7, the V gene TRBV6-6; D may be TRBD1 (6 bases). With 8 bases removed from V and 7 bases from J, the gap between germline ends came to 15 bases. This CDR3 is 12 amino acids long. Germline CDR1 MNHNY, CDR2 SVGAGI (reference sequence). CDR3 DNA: TGTGCCAGCCAAAAAGGGGGAGAGGAGCAGTACTTC. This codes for CASQKGGEEQYF.

The CDR3 nucleotides are TGTGCCAGCAGCTTGGCGAGTCTAGCGGGAATATCCTACGAGCAGTACTTC. Translating gives CASSLASLAGISYEQYF. The chain joins TRBV5-5 to TRBJ2-7; 9 bases are shared with TRBD2. This CDR3 has 17 amino acids. Trimming removed 0 bases from V and 1 base from J; junction bases left unmatched: 8. Germline V CDR1 and CDR2: SGHKS, YYEKEE (reference sequence).

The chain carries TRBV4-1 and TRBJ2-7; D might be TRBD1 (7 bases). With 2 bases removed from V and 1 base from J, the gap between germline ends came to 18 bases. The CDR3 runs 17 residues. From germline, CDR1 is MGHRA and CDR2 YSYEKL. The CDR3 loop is CASSQIQSTGRSYEQYF. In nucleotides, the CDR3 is TGCGCCAGCAGCCAAATCCAATCGACAGGGAGGTCCTACGAGCAGTACTTC.

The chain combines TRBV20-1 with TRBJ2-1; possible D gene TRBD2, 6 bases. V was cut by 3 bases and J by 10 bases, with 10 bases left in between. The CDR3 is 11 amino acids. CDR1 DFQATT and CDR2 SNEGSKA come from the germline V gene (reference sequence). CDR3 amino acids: CSASGRMEQFF. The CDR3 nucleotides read TGCAGTGCTAGCGGGAGAATGGAGCAGTTCTTC.

CDR3 residues: CASSSGSGSREQYF. The CDR3, as DNA: TGTGCCAGCAGCTCGGGTAGCGGGAGCCGCGAGCAGTACTTC. This chain links TRBV7-9 with TRBJ2-7; 9 nucleotides align to TRBD2. The CDR3 is 14 amino acids. Trimming removed 4 bases from V and 6 bases from J; junction bases left unmatched: 7. In germline, CDR1 is SEHNR, CDR2 FQNEAQ (reference sequence).

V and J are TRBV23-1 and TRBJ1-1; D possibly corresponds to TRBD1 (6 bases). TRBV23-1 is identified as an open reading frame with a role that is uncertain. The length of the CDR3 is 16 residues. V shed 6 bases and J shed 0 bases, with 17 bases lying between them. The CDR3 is CASSLADSSMNTEAFF. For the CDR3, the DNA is TGCGCCAGCAGCCTTGCGGACAGTAGCATGAACACTGAAGCTTTCTTT.

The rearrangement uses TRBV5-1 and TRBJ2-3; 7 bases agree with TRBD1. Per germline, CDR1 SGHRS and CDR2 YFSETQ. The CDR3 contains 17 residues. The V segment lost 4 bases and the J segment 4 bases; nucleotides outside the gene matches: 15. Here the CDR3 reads CASSEPVNRGDPDTQYF. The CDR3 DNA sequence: TGCGCCAGCAGCGAGCCAGTGAACAGGGGTGATCCAGATACGCAGTATTTT.

The CDR3 DNA follows: TGTGCGAACGGGAGCGGGGAGCTGTTTTTT. Translating it yields CANGSGELFF. The rearrangement uses TRBV27 and TRBJ2-2, with D perhaps matching TRBD2 (6 bases). Germline V lookup: CDR1 MNHEY, CDR2 SMNVEV (reference sequence). The CDR3 length is 10 residues.

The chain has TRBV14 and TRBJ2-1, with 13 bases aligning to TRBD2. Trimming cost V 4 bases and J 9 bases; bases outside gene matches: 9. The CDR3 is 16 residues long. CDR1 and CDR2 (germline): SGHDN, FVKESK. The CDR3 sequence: CASSPRLAGGSGEQFF. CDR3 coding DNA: TGTGCCAGCAGCCCCCGACTAGCGGGAGGCTCCGGTGAGCAGTTCTTC.

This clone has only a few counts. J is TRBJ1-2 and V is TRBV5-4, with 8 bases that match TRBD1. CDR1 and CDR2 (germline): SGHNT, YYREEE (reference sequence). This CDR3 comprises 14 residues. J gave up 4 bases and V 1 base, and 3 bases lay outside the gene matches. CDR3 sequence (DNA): TGTGCCAGCAGCTTGCAGGGGGCGTTCTATGGCTACACCTTC. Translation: CASSLQGAFYGYTF. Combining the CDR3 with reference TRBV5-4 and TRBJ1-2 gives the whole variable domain ETGVTQSPTHLIKTRGQQVTLRCSSQSGHNTVSWYQQALGQGPQFIFQYYREEENGRGNFPPRFSGLQFPNYSSELNVNALELDDSALYLCASSLQGAFYGYTFGSGTRLTVV.